One sample yielded the 20 T cell receptor beta chains listed below, sequenced in a study of cytomegalovirus exposure and HLA in healthy donors. Both 60 Vbeta primers and 13 Jbeta primers went into the PCR. The data were produced by immunoSEQ multiplex PCR, yet TCRdb's version contains in-frame clones alone and is incomplete. The profile covers around 150,000 clones, with around nine tenths appearing a single time and approximately 4.7% taken by the ten largest. The material sequenced was PBMCs. The origin of the receptors is a woman in her twenties or thirties in good health and CMV-seronegative.

The V gene is TRBV7-9, the J gene TRBJ1-3, with D maybe TRBD1 (5 bases). CDR1 SEHNR and CDR2 FQNEAQ come from the germline V gene (reference sequence). Between the trimmed V and J ends, which lost 1 base and 0 bases, there was a span of 10 bases. The CDR3 spans 16 residues. The CDR3 DNA follows: TGTGCCAGCAGCTTAGGGACATACAGCTCTGGAAACACCATATATTTT. This codes for CASSLGTYSSGNTIYF.

Only a few counts were recorded for this clone. The chain employs TRBV5-4 and TRBJ1-6, with TRBD1 matching over 7 bases. The J segment lost 6 bases and the V segment lost 3 bases, leaving 9 bases of the junction unmatched. The CDR3 runs 16 residues. Per the germline V gene, CDR1 is SGHNT and CDR2 is YYREEE (reference sequence). CDR3 residues: CASSSNRGAGNSPLHF. For the CDR3, the DNA is TGTGCCAGCAGCTCCAACAGGGGTGCCGGTAATTCACCCCTCCACTTT.

V gene TRBV2 combines with J gene TRBJ1-1; 8 positions match TRBD1. V dropped 3 bases and J dropped 10; count of bases not matched to a gene: 4. Germline CDR1 and CDR2: SNHLY and FYNNEI. The CDR3 contains 12 residues. This chain's CDR3 is CASSDDRGSAFF. For the CDR3, the DNA is TGTGCCAGCAGTGATGACAGGGGTTCAGCTTTCTTT. Variable domain in full (rest from reference TRBV2 and TRBJ1-1): EPEVTQTPSHQVTQMGQEVILRCVPISNHLYFYWYRQILGQKVEFLVSFYNNEISEKSEIFDDQFSVERPDGSNFTLKIRSTKLEDSAMYFCASSDDRGSAFFGQGTRLTVV.

V gene TRBV27 combines with J gene TRBJ2-1; no clear D gene. This CDR3 contains 13 residues. Deletions cut 3 bases from V and 4 bases from J, with 7 bases between. Germline V lookup: CDR1 MNHEY, CDR2 SMNVEV (reference sequence). The CDR3 is CASSFHEYNEQFF. The CDR3 coding sequence is TGTGCCAGCAGTTTTCACGAGTACAATGAGCAGTTCTTC.

The chain recombines TRBV7-2 with TRBJ2-7; D gene ambiguous. Trimming shortened V by 1 base and J by 2 bases, and 12 bases separated the two germline ends. Germline CDR1 and CDR2: SGHTA and FQGNSA. This CDR3 is built from 15 residues. This CDR3 reads CASSLGSTATYEQYF. The DNA for the CDR3 is TGTGCCAGCAGCTTAGGCTCAACTGCCACCTACGAGCAGTACTTC.

The chain links TRBV7-2 to TRBJ2-2, with a tentative D call TRBD2 (5 bases). Germline CDR1 SGHTA, CDR2 FQGNSA. The CDR3 consists of 16 residues. With 1 base removed from V and 1 base from J, the gap between germline ends came to 10 bases. CDR3 amino acids: CASSLVSGGNTGELFF. The CDR3 nucleotides read TGTGCCAGCAGCTTAGTAAGCGGAGGGAACACCGGGGAGCTGTTTTTT.

This chain connects TRBV19 to TRBJ1-5, with unresolved D. CDR1 LNHDA and CDR2 SQIVND come from the germline V gene (reference sequence). The CDR3 length is 17 residues. Trimming removed 6 bases from V and 0 bases from J, with 18 bases in between. The CDR3 nucleotides read TGTGCCAGTAGCCGAGCCCGAAGCCCTTATAGCAATCAGCCCCAGCATTTT. This translates into CASSRARSPYSNQPQHF.

The chain employs TRBV2 and TRBJ2-7; TRBD2 might be the D (5 bases). The CDR3 covers 15 residues. Germline V lookup: CDR1 SNHLY, CDR2 FYNNEI. Trimming removed 5 bases from V and 7 bases from J, with 21 bases in between. The DNA for the CDR3 is TGTGCCAGCAGTCCAAACCCCCAGCCCGGCGGGGAGCAGTACTTC. Its protein is CASSPNPQPGGEQYF.

V gene TRBV6-1 combines with J gene TRBJ1-5; a weak D match, TRBD1 (5 bases). V gave up 6 bases and J gave up 9 bases, with 18 bases separating them. Per germline, CDR1 MNHNS and CDR2 SASEGT. This CDR3 spans 14 amino acids. CDR3 coding DNA: TGTGCCAGCAGCCCGATAGGAGGGGACCCGCCCCAGCATTTT. Amino acid sequence: CASSPIGGDPPQHF.

The chain joins TRBV5-4 to TRBJ2-1, with a weak D call TRBD1 (5 bases). The ends were cut back, 4 bases at V and 6 bases at J, with 8 bases in the middle. The germline V gene encodes CDR1 SGHNT and CDR2 YYREEE (reference sequence). This CDR3 has 12 amino acids. CDR3 in amino acids: CASSGAVNEQFF. Here the CDR3 DNA reads TGTGCCAGCAGCGGGGCAGTCAATGAGCAGTTCTTC.

The chain recombines TRBV21-1 with TRBJ2-3; the tabulated D call, TRBD1, remains unverified against the DNA. TRBV21-1 is listed as a pseudogene. The CDR3 is made up of 17 amino acids. CDR3: CASSSNSDRAGADTQYF. CDR3 bases: TGTGCCAGCAGCTCAAACTCGGACAGGGCCGGGGCAGATACGCAGTATTTT.

The chain recombines TRBV19 with TRBJ2-7; possible D gene TRBD1, 6 bases. The CDR3 consists of 12 residues. The V end was cut by 6 bases, the J end by 5 bases, with 11 bases between. Germline V gives CDR1 LNHDA, CDR2 SQIVND (reference sequence). For the CDR3, the DNA is TGTGCCAGTAGCCTAACAGGGAACGAGCAGTACTTC. It yields the protein CASSLTGNEQYF.

V and J are TRBV10-3 and TRBJ2-3; tentatively, D is TRBD2 (6 bases). Trimming cost V 4 bases and J 6 bases, with 20 bases left between them. The germline V gene encodes CDR1 ENHRY and CDR2 SYGVKD. The CDR3 is 16 residues long. The CDR3 nucleotides read TGTGCCATCAGTGCCCTTAGCGGAGTCAGATCGGATACGCAGTATTTT. Encoded protein: CAISALSGVRSDTQYF.

This clone was detected only a few times. The chain employs TRBV29-1 and TRBJ1-1; D uncertain. This CDR3 region has 13 residues. The germline CDR1 and CDR2 sequences are SQVTM and ANQGSEA. The germline V and J ends were trimmed by 6 bases and 4 bases, with 15 bases remaining between them. The DNA for the CDR3 is TGCAGCGTGATGCCGGGATGGGGCACTGAAGCTTTCTTT. This gives the protein CSVMPGWGTEAFF. The full variable domain, completed using reference TRBV29-1 and TRBJ1-1, is SAVISQKPSRDICQRGTSLTIQCQVDSQVTMMFWYRQQPGQSLTLIATANQGSEATYESGFVIDKFPISRPNLTFSTLTVSNMSPEDSSIYLCSVMPGWGTEAFFGQGTRLTVV.

This chain links TRBV27 with TRBJ2-7, with TRBD2 matching over 11 bases. Trimming at V came to 1 base and at J to 1 base, leaving 3 bases not matched to a gene. Germline loops: CDR1 MNHEY, CDR2 SMNVEV (reference sequence). The CDR3 runs 16 residues. In nucleotides, the CDR3 is TGTGCCAGCAGTTTATATAGCGGGAGGGCGTCCTACGAGCAGTACTTC. Its protein is CASSLYSGRASYEQYF.

The genes are TRBV29-1 and TRBJ1-1; D is possibly TRBD1 (5 bases). Deletions cut 7 bases from V and 11 bases from J, with 20 bases between. The CDR3 has 12 residues. Germline values: CDR1 SQVTM, CDR2 ANQGSEA. DNA of the CDR3: TGCAGCGCCGAGACAGTAAACACTGGGGCTTTCTTT. It codes for CSAETVNTGAFF.

This chain connects TRBV30 to TRBJ2-3, with TRBD1 as a possible D gene (5 bases). The CDR3 has 10 residues. Trimming removed 5 bases from V and 6 bases from J, with 6 bases in between. Germline loops: CDR1 GTSNPN, CDR2 SVGIG (reference sequence). DNA of the CDR3: TGTGCCTGGGACAGTGATACGCAGTATTTT. Its protein product is CAWDSDTQYF.

This chain uses TRBV19 with TRBJ2-1, with 7 bases that match TRBD2. Germline V lookup: CDR1 LNHDA, CDR2 SQIVND (reference sequence). The junction had 6 bases not matched to a gene; V was cut back by 7 bases and J by 3 bases. The CDR3 is 14 amino acids. The CDR3 DNA is TGTGCCAGTAATGGGGGGGGGTACTACAATGAGCAGTTCTTC. It specifies CASNGGGYYNEQFF.

The rearrangement joins TRBV7-9 to TRBJ2-2; D perhaps matches TRBD1 (6 bases). The CDR3 is made up of 15 amino acids. The germline V gene encodes CDR1 SEHNR and CDR2 FQNEAQ (reference sequence). V lost 5 bases, J lost 5 bases, and 15 bases lay in between. This CDR3 reads CASSLGTLYTGELFF. CDR3 sequence (DNA): TGTGCCAGCAGCCTAGGGACACTTTATACCGGGGAGCTGTTTTTT.

The chain is built from TRBV30 and TRBJ2-7; D unresolved. Germline CDR1 and CDR2: GTSNPN and SVGIG (reference sequence). The CDR3 spans 12 residues. The V end was cut by 4 bases, the J end by 1 base, with 8 bases between. DNA of the CDR3: TGTGCCTGGAATAGCCCATCCTACGAGCAGTACTTC. Its protein is CAWNSPSYEQYF.